The 14 T cell receptor beta chains in this list originate from one sample, sequenced in a study of post-analysis software for immune sequencing data. Antigen specificity for these receptors is unknown. The library was made from cDNA and included unique molecular identifiers. From the PCR reads, TCRdb called clonotypes with MiXCR, one entry per CDR3 protein. Of more than 500,000 distinct CDR3 sequences listed, roughly 34% are singletons. Study conclusions and caveats: Five TRBV segments occurring more often in patients than controls included TRBV5-6, TRBV5-1 and TRBV20-1.

Material for sequencing was blood. The receptors originated from a girl between 2 and 17 years old with multiple sclerosis.

Details on this clonotype: A much larger clone lies one base from this, so it may be a read error. V gene TRBV5-1 combines with J gene TRBJ2-6; unclear D gene. CDR1 and CDR2 (germline): SGHRS, YFSETQ. The CDR3 is 18 amino acids. DNA of the CDR3: TGCGCCAGCAGCCCGTTAACGGGCGGCTCCTCTGGGACCAACGTCCTGACTTTC. Protein sequence: CASSPLTGGSSGTNVLTF.

The rearrangement uses TRBV6-5 and TRBJ1-1, with a weak D call TRBD1 (5 bases). The CDR3 totals 15 residues. Between the trimmed V and J ends, which lost 3 bases and 1 base, there was a span of 12 bases. Germline CDR1 MNHEY, CDR2 SVGAGI. CDR3 in amino acids: CASSYRGGWNTEAFF. The CDR3 region has the DNA TGTGCCAGCAGTTATCGTGGGGGATGGAACACTGAAGCTTTCTTT.

Regarding this clonotype: A read error may produce the germline difference seen at one junction end. The chain has TRBV12-3 or TRBV12-4 and TRBJ1-1, with D hard to call. The CDR3 length is 13 residues. CDR3 coding DNA: TGTGCCGGCAGTTTAGGTTGGGACACTGAAGCTTTCTTT. It encodes CAGSLGWDTEAFF.

This clonotype was counted between two and nine times. This rearrangement joins TRBV10-2 to TRBJ2-3; possibly TRBD1 for D (6 bases). This CDR3 is 15 amino acids long. Looked up from germline, CDR1 is WSHSY and CDR2 is SAAADI. Trimming cost V 4 bases and J 1 base, with 12 bases left between them. CDR3 sequence (DNA): TGCGCCAGCAGTGCGTGGGGGCCCGGCACAGATACGCAGTATTTT. Amino acids: CASSAWGPGTDTQYF.

This clonotype was observed a handful of times. This chain links TRBV11-2 with TRBJ2-1; 15 nucleotides match TRBD2. Looked up from germline, CDR1 is SGHAT and CDR2 is FQNNGV. There are 16 residues in the CDR3. After removal of 4 bases from V and 5 bases from J, the junction contained 3 bases not matched to a gene. The CDR3 loop is CASSSGLAGGDNEQFF. The CDR3 region has the DNA TGTGCCAGCAGCTCGGGACTAGCGGGGGGCGACAATGAGCAGTTCTTC. Full variable domain (outside the CDR3, taken from reference TRBV11-2 and TRBJ2-1): EAGVAQSPRYKIIEKRQSVAFWCNPISGHATLYWYQQILGQGPKLLIQFQNNGVVDDSQLPKDRFSAERLKGVDSTLKIQPAKLEDSAVYLCASSSGLAGGDNEQFFGPGTRLTVL.

The rearrangement links TRBV20-1 to TRBJ2-7; 8 nucleotides align to TRBD2. V gave up 0 bases and J gave up 3 bases; unmatched junction bases: 16. CDR3 length equals 18 residues. Germline V lookup: CDR1 DFQATT, CDR2 SNEGSKA (reference sequence). The CDR3 loop reads CSARDPSGVGGGLYEQYF. CDR3 in DNA: TGCAGTGCTAGAGATCCTTCGGGTGTTGGCGGGGGGCTCTACGAGCAGTACTTC.

This clonotype appeared a few times. V usage is TRBV5-1 and J usage is TRBJ2-5, with D maybe TRBD2 (6 bases). V was trimmed by 6 bases and J by 1 base, leaving 13 bases between them. The CDR3 runs to 14 residues. Germline V gene data show CDR1 as SGHRS and CDR2 as YFSETQ. CDR3 in DNA: TGCGCCAGCACCCGGGACGGGGGCCAAGAGACCCAGTACTTC. Translated, it gives CASTRDGGQETQYF.

This sequence joins TRBV29-1 and TRBJ1-1; tentative D call: TRBD1 (6 bases). This CDR3 contains 14 residues. The germline V gene encodes CDR1 SQVTM and CDR2 ANQGSEA. V lost 7 bases and J lost 3, with 18 bases in between. DNA for the CDR3: TGCAGCGCCTCACCGGGACAAACGGACACTGAAGCTTTCTTT. It translates to CSASPGQTDTEAFF.

The rearrangement uses TRBV9 and TRBJ2-5; perhaps TRBD2 as D (7 bases). Trimming removed 3 bases at V and 4 bases at J, with 19 bases between. The CDR3 sequence is 16 residues long. Per germline, CDR1 SGDLS and CDR2 YYNGEE. CDR3 DNA: TGTGCCAGCAGCGCCGTCGGGGGGCCCCCCGGAGAGACCCAGTACTTC. It codes for CASSAVGGPPGETQYF.

The V and J genes are TRBV20-1 and TRBJ1-3; a weak D match, TRBD1 (5 bases). Trimming shortened V by 0 bases and J by 0 bases, and 12 bases separated the two germline ends. Germline CDR1 and CDR2: DFQATT and SNEGSKA (reference sequence). This CDR3 comprises 16 residues. CDR3 sequence: CSARDWGRNSGNTIYF. The CDR3 DNA is TGCAGTGCTAGAGATTGGGGCAGGAACTCTGGAAACACCATATATTTT.

The J gene is TRBJ2-5, the V gene TRBV2; D uncertain. The DNA matches TRBJ2-7 better at its end, which makes the J call doubtful. This CDR3 is built from 12 residues. Germline-derived CDR1 and CDR2 are SNHLY and FYNNEI. The CDR3 DNA sequence: TGTGCCAGCAGTGACCCGCTCCACGAGCAGTACTTC. This codes for CASSDPLHEQYF.

The V and J genes are TRBV5-1 and TRBJ2-3, with no clear D. Germline assignment: CDR1 SGHRS and CDR2 YFSETQ. V lost 2 bases and J lost 5, with 12 bases in between. The CDR3 has 14 amino acids. In DNA, the CDR3 is TGCGCCAGCAGCTTCACTTCCCAGGAAGATACGCAGTATTTT. Amino acid sequence: CASSFTSQEDTQYF.

The chain carries TRBV5-1 and TRBJ1-1; tentative D call: TRBD1 (5 bases). Germline V lookup: CDR1 SGHRS, CDR2 YFSETQ. The CDR3 has 12 residues. V was shortened by 0 bases and J by 11 bases, with 11 bases between the two germline ends. For the CDR3, the DNA is TGCGCCAGCAGCTTGGAGGAGGGGCGGGCTTTCTTT. The encoded protein is CASSLEEGRAFF.

This clonotype was counted only a few times. The chain carries TRBV7-9 and TRBJ1-5, with no clear D. CDR1 and CDR2 (germline): SEHNR, FQNEAQ (reference sequence). Trimming took off 3 bases at V and 0 bases at J, with 12 bases between the two ends. This CDR3 comprises 16 residues. The CDR3 nucleotides read TGTGCCAGCAGCTTCTCCGGACCGGATAGCAATCAGCCCCAGCATTTT. Its protein product is CASSFSGPDSNQPQHF. The full variable domain, its missing parts supplied by reference TRBV7-9 and TRBJ1-5, is DTGVSQNPRHKITKRGQNVTFRCDPISEHNRLYWYRQTLGQGPEFLTYFQNEAQLEKSRLLSDRFSAERPKGSFSTLEIQRTEQGDSAMYLCASSFSGPDSNQPQHFGDGTRLSIL.